This entry lists 24 T cell receptor beta chains sequenced from one sample in a study of cytomegalovirus exposure and HLA in healthy donors. 13 Jbeta primers and 60 Vbeta primers were used for the PCR. The protocol was immunoSEQ multiplex PCR, while the TCRdb copy is restricted to in-frame clones and leaves out a portion. The repertoire holds approximately 260,000 clones, with about four fifths as singletons. The sample was PBMCs. The receptors were sampled from a woman aged 40 to 50 in good health and CMV-seropositive.

This clone was counted once. V is TRBV7-9 and J is TRBJ2-5; D might be TRBD2 (6 bases). The CDR3 contains 14 residues. With 5 bases removed from V and 1 base from J, the gap between germline ends came to 11 bases. Germline lookup yields CDR1 SEHNR and CDR2 FQNEAQ (reference sequence). The CDR3 protein is CASSDERVQETQYF. CDR3 nucleotide sequence: TGTGCCAGCAGCGACGAGCGGGTCCAAGAGACCCAGTACTTC.

The V call is TRBV7-7, the J call TRBJ2-2, with 7 bases matching TRBD1. Germline loops: CDR1 SSHAT, CDR2 FNYEAQ (reference sequence). The CDR3 is made up of 16 amino acids. The CDR3 DNA follows: TGTGCTAGCTCCAGGGGGAGCCCTCTCGACACCGGGGAGCTGTTTTTT. Amino acids: CASSRGSPLDTGELFF.

A remark on this clone: In the same sample, other DNA sequences code for this CDR3. The chain is built from TRBV6-5 and TRBJ1-2; D possibly corresponds to TRBD1 (5 bases). There are 13 residues in the CDR3. The ends were cut back, 0 bases at V and 11 bases at J, with 13 bases in the middle. Germline CDR1 and CDR2: MNHEY and SVGAGI. The CDR3 DNA sequence: TGTGCCAGCAGTTACTCAGCCCAGGGTATATACACCTTC. Translating gives CASSYSAQGIYTF.

V gene TRBV4-1 combines with J gene TRBJ2-1; the match to TRBD2 covers 12 bases. Trimming cost V 0 bases and J 8 bases; bases outside gene matches: 8. The CDR3 spans 17 residues. CDR1 and CDR2 (germline): MGHRA, YSYEKL. CDR3 region: CASSQDMTSGRGDEQFF. The CDR3 DNA sequence: TGCGCCAGCAGCCAAGATATGACTAGCGGGAGAGGGGATGAGCAGTTCTTC.

The chain couples TRBV7-9 to TRBJ1-1; tentative D call: TRBD1 (6 bases). This CDR3 spans 14 amino acids. CDR1 SEHNR and CDR2 FQNEAQ come from the germline V gene (reference sequence). The germline V and J ends were trimmed by 1 base and 2 bases, with 8 bases remaining between them. The CDR3 DNA follows: TGTGCCAGCAGCTTAGAGACAGGAAACACTGAAGCTTTCTTT. It yields the protein CASSLETGNTEAFF.

A note on this clone: Being one base from a much bigger clone, this may be a read error. The same CDR3 also results from other DNA sequences found in this sample. This chain joins TRBV7-3 and TRBJ2-3; 8 bases match TRBD2. Germline values: CDR1 SGHTA, CDR2 FQGTGA. Germline trimming cut 5 bases from V and 0 bases from J; bases unmatched to any gene: 1. The CDR3 has 14 amino acids. The CDR3 DNA follows: TGTGCCAGCAGCCTAGCGGGTAGCACAGATACGCAGTATTTT. Translating it yields CASSLAGSTDTQYF.

V usage is TRBV11-2 and J usage is TRBJ2-3; D is ambiguous. V shed 1 base and J shed 0 bases, with 5 bases lying between them. The germline CDR1 and CDR2 sequences are SGHAT and FQNNGV. There are 14 residues in the CDR3. The CDR3 protein is CASSLGRSTDTQYF. The CDR3 DNA reads as TGTGCCAGCAGCTTAGGGCGGAGCACAGATACGCAGTATTTT.

This clone was detected once. V is TRBV4-2 and J is TRBJ2-3; D possibly corresponds to TRBD2 (5 bases). CDR1 is LGHNA and CDR2 is YNFKEQ in the germline V gene. The CDR3 covers 13 residues. Trimming shortened V by 2 bases and J by 6 bases, and 9 bases separated the two germline ends. The CDR3 sequence is CASSQTGTDTQYF. The DNA for the CDR3 is TGTGCCAGCAGCCAAACGGGAACTGATACGCAGTATTTT.

The genes are TRBV27 and TRBJ1-1, with 10 bases that match TRBD1. In germline, CDR1 is MNHEY, CDR2 SMNVEV (reference sequence). V shed 1 base and J 7 bases; nucleotides not matched to a gene: 0. The CDR3 sequence is 13 residues long. CDR3 amino acids: CASSLWDRGEAFF. In DNA, the CDR3 is TGTGCCAGCAGTTTATGGGACAGGGGTGAAGCTTTCTTT.

This chain uses TRBV6-6 with TRBJ2-3; 8 positions agree with TRBD1. The V and J ends lost 5 bases and 6 bases, in that order; junction bases with no gene match: 4. This CDR3 spans 13 amino acids. Per the germline V gene, CDR1 is MNHNY and CDR2 is SVGAGI (reference sequence). CDR3 in amino acids: CASSGNRGDTQYF. Written as DNA, the CDR3 is TGTGCCAGCAGTGGAAACAGGGGGGATACGCAGTATTTT.

This clone was found once. The CDR3 nucleotides are TGTGCCATCAGTGAGTCAAGCGGGACAGGGGCTGAAAAACTGTTTTTT. Translation: CAISESSGTGAEKLFF. The rearrangement joins TRBV10-3 to TRBJ1-4; TRBD1 agrees at 10 bases. This CDR3 is built from 16 residues. Germline values: CDR1 ENHRY, CDR2 SYGVKD. V lost 0 bases and J lost 7; bases outside the gene matches: 5.

The chain employs TRBV4-3 and TRBJ2-1, with D uncertain. Germline assignment: CDR1 LGHNA and CDR2 YSLEER. CDR3 length: 11 amino acids. V gave up 1 base and J gave up 9 bases, with 4 bases separating them. The CDR3 reads CASSQASEQFF. The CDR3 DNA follows: TGCGCCAGCAGCCAAGCGAGTGAGCAGTTCTTC.

Remarks on this clone: The junction departs from the called germline gene at one end, perhaps through a read error. The V and J genes are TRBV6-1 and TRBJ1-2; 10 bases are a match to TRBD1. The CDR3 totals 16 residues. The germline V gene has CDR1 MNHNS and CDR2 SASEGT. In DNA form, the CDR3 reads TGTGCCAGCAGTGCTACGGGGGGACAGGGGACCTATGGCTGCACCTTC. Protein: CASSATGGQGTYGCTF.

J is TRBJ1-3 and V is TRBV6-5; D uncertain. The germline V gene encodes CDR1 MNHEY and CDR2 SVGAGI. V lost 5 bases and J lost 0, with 8 bases in between. This CDR3 has 14 residues. This CDR3 reads CASSRPGSGNTIYF. DNA for the CDR3: TGTGCCAGCAGTCGACCAGGCTCTGGAAACACCATATATTTT.

V and J are TRBV13 and TRBJ2-1, with TRBD2 matching over 11 bases. This CDR3 spans 16 amino acids. With 5 bases clipped from V and 2 bases from J, the junction kept 5 bases outside the gene matches. Germline loops: CDR1 PRHDT, CDR2 FYEKMQ (reference sequence). The DNA for the CDR3 is TGTGCCAGCAGCCCAGAACTAGCGGGAGCCTACAATGAGCAGTTCTTC. As protein: CASSPELAGAYNEQFF.

V is TRBV20-1 and J is TRBJ1-2; D may be TRBD1 (5 bases). CDR3 length equals 11 residues. CDR1 is DFQATT, CDR2 SNEGSKA, per germline (reference sequence). Between the trimmed V and J ends, which lost 1 base and 8 bases, there was a span of 8 bases. CDR3 DNA: TGCAGTGCTAGAGGGGGCAGCGGCTACACCTTC. Its translation is CSARGGSGYTF.

The V gene is TRBV7-9, the J gene TRBJ2-3; 8 positions agree with TRBD2. CDR1 and CDR2 from the germline V gene are SEHNR and FQNEAQ (reference sequence). Trimming cost V 3 bases and J 1 base; bases outside gene matches: 12. The CDR3 sequence is 18 residues long. CDR3 DNA sequence: TGTGCCAGCAGCTTCTCGCTAGCGGGTGGAAGCCGCACAGATACGCAGTATTTT. This encodes CASSFSLAGGSRTDTQYF. The full variable domain, its missing parts supplied by reference TRBV7-9 and TRBJ2-3, is DTGVSQNPRHKITKRGQNVTFRCDPISEHNRLYWYRQTLGQGPEFLTYFQNEAQLEKSRLLSDRFSAERPKGSFSTLEIQRTEQGDSAMYLCASSFSLAGGSRTDTQYFGPGTRLTVL.

The chain is built from TRBV5-3 and TRBJ1-5; weak D call: TRBD1 (5 bases). TRBV5-3 falls under the ORF class, with uncertain function. The CDR3 runs to 18 residues. V shed 1 base and J shed 6 bases, with 23 bases lying between them. CDR3 sequence (DNA): TGTGCCAGAAGCTTGATTTGGGCGGGGGGGGAAAGACCTCAGCCCCAGCATTTT. This translates into CARSLIWAGGERPQPQHF.

This rearrangement joins TRBV4-2 to TRBJ2-3; the match to TRBD2 covers 7 bases. Per germline, CDR1 LGHNA and CDR2 YNFKEQ. V shed 3 bases and J 11 bases; nucleotides not matched to a gene: 8. CDR3 length: 13 residues. CDR3 sequence reads: CASSHDRDYGQYF. CDR3 nucleotide sequence: TGTGCCAGCAGCCATGACCGGGACTACGGGCAGTATTTT.

The rearrangement joins TRBV6-5 to TRBJ1-6; weak D call: TRBD1 (5 bases). Trimming stripped 6 bases from V and 9 bases from J, with 12 bases between. Germline V gives CDR1 MNHEY, CDR2 SVGAGI. The CDR3 extends over 13 amino acids. As DNA, the CDR3 is TGTGCCAGCAGCCGCGTGGGGGGTTCACCCCTCCACTTT. Translated: CASSRVGGSPLHF.

V and J are TRBV25-1 and TRBJ1-1, with D possibly being TRBD1 (6 bases). V was shortened by 2 bases and J by 10 bases, with 17 bases between the two germline ends. CDR3 length equals 14 residues. CDR1 is MGHDK and CDR2 is SYGVNS in the germline V gene. CDR3 bases: TGTGCCAGCAGTGAAACCATACAGGGTGGGGGAGCTTTCTTT. Amino acids: CASSETIQGGGAFF.

This chain connects TRBV13 to TRBJ2-1, with 7 bases identical to TRBD2. From germline, CDR1 is PRHDT and CDR2 FYEKMQ (reference sequence). V lost 5 bases, J lost 3 bases, and 7 bases stayed unmatched. The CDR3 runs to 15 residues. The CDR3 bases are TGTGCCAGCAGCCCTTCAAGCGGGAACTACAATGAGCAGTTCTTC. This gives the protein CASSPSSGNYNEQFF.

V gene TRBV7-9 combines with J gene TRBJ1-2; weak D call: TRBD1 (5 bases). V dropped 3 bases and J dropped 8 bases, with 10 bases sitting between them. Germline V gene data show CDR1 as SEHNR and CDR2 as FQNEAQ (reference sequence). The CDR3 has 12 residues. The CDR3 reads CASSFPGGGYTF. As DNA, the CDR3 is TGTGCCAGCAGCTTTCCCGGGGGAGGCTACACCTTC.

This clone was observed once. The chain uses TRBV15 and TRBJ1-1; TRBD1 matches at 7 bases. V lost 5 bases and J lost 1; bases outside the gene matches: 1. Germline CDR1 and CDR2: LNHNV and YYDKDF (reference sequence). The CDR3 contains 13 residues. CDR3 bases: TGTGCCACCAGCGACAGGGAGAACACTGAAGCTTTCTTT. It specifies CATSDRENTEAFF.